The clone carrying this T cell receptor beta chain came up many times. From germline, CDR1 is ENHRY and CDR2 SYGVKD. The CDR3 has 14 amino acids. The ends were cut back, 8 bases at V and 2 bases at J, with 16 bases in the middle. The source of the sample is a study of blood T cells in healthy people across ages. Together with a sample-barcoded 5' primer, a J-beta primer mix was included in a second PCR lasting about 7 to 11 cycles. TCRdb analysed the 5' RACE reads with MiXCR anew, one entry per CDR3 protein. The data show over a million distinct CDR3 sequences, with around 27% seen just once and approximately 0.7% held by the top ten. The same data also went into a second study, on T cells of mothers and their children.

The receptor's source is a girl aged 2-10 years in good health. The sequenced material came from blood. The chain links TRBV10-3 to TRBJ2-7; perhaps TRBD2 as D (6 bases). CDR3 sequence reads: CAIHAGQGTYEQYF. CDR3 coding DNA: TGTGCCATCCACGCGGGGCAGGGTACCTACGAGCAGTACTTC.